The clone carrying this T cell receptor beta chain was observed a few times. The data are from a study of cytomegalovirus exposure and HLA in healthy donors. The CDR3 totals 14 residues. Germline V CDR1 and CDR2: MNHEY, SMNVEV (reference sequence). V was pared by 4 bases and J by 2 bases, with 11 bases between. The data were produced by immunoSEQ multiplex PCR, yet TCRdb's version contains in-frame clones alone and is incomplete. The data hold around 300,000 clones, with 86% observed a single time. The sequence came from a woman between 18 and 29 years old in good health and CMV-seronegative. Sample: PBMCs. The chain is built from TRBV27 and TRBJ1-2; weak D call: TRBD1 (6 bases). Here the CDR3 DNA reads TGTGCCAGCAGTTGGGACATGGGGAACTATGGCTACACCTTC. It yields the protein CASSWDMGNYGYTF.